The present T cell receptor beta chain was sequenced within a study of T cells in Graves' hyperthyroidism and ophthalmopathy. Broader study findings: Blood also contained most expanded thyroid clonotypes above 0.001.

The V end lost 1 base, the J end lost 4 bases, and 8 bases lay between the germline ends. The CDR3 covers 13 residues. Germline lookup yields CDR1 WSHSY and CDR2 SAAADI. On this clonotype: Its antigen is unidentified.

The source material, RNA transcripts, was used to amplify TCR beta CDR3 regions. The primer set for the first-round RT-PCR of the TCR CDR3 was HTBI. Using its own MiXCR run on the multiplex PCR reads, TCRdb lists one record per CDR3 protein. The repertoire holds roughly 500,000 distinct CDR3 sequences, with roughly 13% as singletons. The rearrangement links TRBV10-2 to TRBJ2-7; D call uncertain. Material for sequencing was blood. The origin of this receptor is a woman aged 30 to 39 with Graves' hyperthyroidism that later progressed to Graves' ophthalmopathy. The CDR3 spells CASSEYPGYEQYF. The CDR3 nucleotides are TGCGCCAGCAGTGAGTATCCTGGGTACGAGCAGTACTTC.